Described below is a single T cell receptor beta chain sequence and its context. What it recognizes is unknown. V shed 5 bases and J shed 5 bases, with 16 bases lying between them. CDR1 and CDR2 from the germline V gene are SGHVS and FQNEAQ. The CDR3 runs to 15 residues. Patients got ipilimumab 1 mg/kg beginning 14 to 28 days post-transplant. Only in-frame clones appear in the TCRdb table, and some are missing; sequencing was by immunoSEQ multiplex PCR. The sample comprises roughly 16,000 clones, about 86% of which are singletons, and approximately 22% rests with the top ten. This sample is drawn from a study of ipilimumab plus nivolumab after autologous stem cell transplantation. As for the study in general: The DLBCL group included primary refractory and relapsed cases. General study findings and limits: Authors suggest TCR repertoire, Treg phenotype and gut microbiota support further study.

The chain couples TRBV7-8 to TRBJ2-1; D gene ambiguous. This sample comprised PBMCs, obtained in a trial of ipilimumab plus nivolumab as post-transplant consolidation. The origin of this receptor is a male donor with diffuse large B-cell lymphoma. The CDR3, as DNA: TGTGCCAGCAGCCCGAGTCGGCATTTAGACAATGAGCAGTTCTTC. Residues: CASSPSRHLDNEQFF.